This T cell receptor (beta chain) derives from a study of T cell changes during pregnancy in multiple sclerosis. V shed 6 bases, J shed 2 bases, and the junction held 3 bases outside the gene matches. The CDR3 length is 14 residues. Germline loops: CDR1 SNHLY, CDR2 FYNNEI. TCRdb's copy holds only in-frame clones and misses some; the assay was immunoSEQ multiplex PCR. The table shows approximately 100,000 clones, with roughly nine tenths occurring only once. The source of this sequence is a female donor with multiple sclerosis, enrolled in a pregnancy study. The sample consisted of peripheral blood, taken after pregnancy. This rearrangement joins TRBV2 to TRBJ1-4, with 7 bases lining up with TRBD1. CDR3 sequence: CASRSGGTNEKLFF. In DNA, the CDR3 is TGTGCCAGCAGGTCAGGGGGGACTAATGAAAAACTGTTTTTT.